This T cell receptor beta chain appears in the sequencing data of a study of identical twins. This clonotype was seen a handful of times. TCRdb analysed the 5' RACE reads with MiXCR anew, one entry per CDR3 protein. Of roughly 250,000 distinct CDR3 sequences in the sample, around 15% were seen once. The CDR3 has 12 residues. The V gene lost 1 base and the J gene lost 4 bases, with 6 bases spanning the gap. The germline V gene encodes CDR1 SQVTM and CDR2 ANQGSEA. This receptor was obtained from a woman between 18 and 30 years old in good health. V is TRBV29-1 and J is TRBJ2-3; D not resolved. Source material: memory (CD45RO+) T cells sorted from blood. This CDR3 reads CSVEGPSDTQYF. The DNA for the CDR3 is TGCAGCGTTGAAGGCCCCTCAGATACGCAGTATTTT.